This T cell receptor (beta chain) was sequenced during a study of STAT5B mutations in CD4+ large granular lymphocyte leukemia. Study-level background: Healthy donors showed HLA-associated enrichment of the CDR3 'QG' motif.

V was trimmed by 2 bases and J by 3 bases, leaving 8 bases between them. This CDR3 is built from 14 residues. In germline, CDR1 is SNHLY, CDR2 FYNNEI. The survey-level immunoSEQ assay was used. In the authors' methods: The detection floor for productive clonotype frequency was 2.59 x 10-5. The repertoire was sequenced with immunoSEQ multiplex PCR; TCRdb's copy has only in-frame clones and lacks some. V and J calls and clone size are copied from that table; D and trimming were computed from the DNA. The repertoire includes about 30,000 clones, 76% of them detected once, and approximately 2% sits in the top ten. Control samples were healthy donors' buffy coats.

The sample was CD4+ T cells from blood buffy coats. This TCR derives from a human donor in good health. This chain links TRBV2 with TRBJ1-3, with D maybe TRBD1 (5 bases). The CDR3 spells CASSETGFGNTIYF. The CDR3 nucleotides are TGTGCCAGCAGTGAAACAGGTTTTGGAAACACCATATATTTT.